Presented here are 30 T cell receptor beta chains from one specimen sequenced in a study of CD8 T cells in Susac syndrome. Random-hexamer reverse transcription was applied to about 0.5 to 1 ug RNA. A single record per CDR3 protein comes from TCRdb applying MiXCR to the immunoSEQ multiplex PCR reads. The sample holds about 90,000 distinct CDR3 sequences; about 93% are singletons and the top ten take roughly 0.3%. The sample comprised CD8+ T cells from PBMCs. The source of these receptors is a human donor in good health.

CDR3 nucleotides: TGTGCCAGCAGCCAAGCCCGAGGGGGGCATCAGCCCCAGCATTTT. Translating gives CASSQARGGHQPQHF. This chain links TRBV3-1 with TRBJ1-5; D is perhaps TRBD1 (6 bases). The CDR3 runs 15 residues. Trimming took off 1 base at V and 5 bases at J, with 12 bases between the two ends. Germline V gene sequence: CDR1 LGHDT, CDR2 YNNKEL (reference sequence).

V usage is TRBV4-2 and J usage is TRBJ2-5, with TRBD2 matching over 10 bases. V shed 2 bases and J 4 bases; nucleotides not matched to a gene: 4. Per the germline V gene, CDR1 is LGHNA and CDR2 is YNFKEQ. There are 15 residues in the CDR3. The CDR3, as DNA: TGTGCCAGCAGCCAACCACTAGCGGGGTTAGAGACCCAGTACTTC. Protein sequence: CASSQPLAGLETQYF.

The chain has TRBV3-1 and TRBJ2-5, with D maybe TRBD2 (7 bases). From germline, CDR1 is LGHDT and CDR2 YNNKEL (reference sequence). Trimming pared 5 bases from V and 1 base from J, leaving 17 bases between. The CDR3 loop spans 16 amino acids. The CDR3 loop reads CASSGYLAGAQETQYF. The CDR3 DNA follows: TGTGCCAGCAGCGGTTACCTGGCGGGGGCCCAAGAGACCCAGTACTTC.

The chain links TRBV13 to TRBJ1-2; D might be TRBD1 (6 bases). This CDR3 has 13 residues. The V end was cut by 4 bases, the J end by 2 bases, with 8 bases between. Germline loops: CDR1 PRHDT, CDR2 FYEKMQ (reference sequence). The CDR3 nucleotides are TGTGCCAGCAGCTCAGACAGGAACTATGGCTACACCTTC. This encodes CASSSDRNYGYTF.

This chain uses TRBV18 with TRBJ2-1; 7 nucleotides align to TRBD1. V was clipped by 8 bases and J by 8 bases; unmatched bases: 12. This CDR3 comprises 14 residues. Germline-derived CDR1 and CDR2 are KGHSH and LQKENI. The CDR3 DNA sequence: TGTGCCAGCCACGGAGCGAGGGGGCGCCATGAGCAGTTCTTC. Residues: CASHGARGRHEQFF.

This clonotype was seen more than once but under ten times. The chain carries TRBV7-9 and TRBJ2-7; 9 positions agree with TRBD1. Germline loops: CDR1 SEHNR, CDR2 FQNEAQ (reference sequence). The CDR3 runs to 15 residues. The V and J ends lost 5 bases and 2 bases, in that order; junction bases with no gene match: 7. The CDR3 coding sequence is TGTGCCAGCAGCCCTACACAGGGGGCCACCTACGAGCAGTACTTC. This codes for CASSPTQGATYEQYF. The full variable domain, with the rest looked up from reference TRBV7-9 and TRBJ2-7, is DTGVSQNPRHKITKRGQNVTFRCDPISEHNRLYWYRQTLGQGPEFLTYFQNEAQLEKSRLLSDRFSAERPKGSFSTLEIQRTEQGDSAMYLCASSPTQGATYEQYFGPGTRLTVT.

The rearrangement uses TRBV7-3 and TRBJ2-1; 7 bases match TRBD1. Germline CDR1 reads SGHTA; CDR2 reads FQGTGA. After removal of 4 bases from V and 5 bases from J, the junction contained 14 bases not matched to a gene. This CDR3 region has 17 residues. The CDR3, as DNA: TGTGCCAGCAGCTCAGGCCCCCCCCAGGGGGTACACAATGAGCAGTTCTTC. This gives the protein CASSSGPPQGVHNEQFF.

The chain combines TRBV24-1 with TRBJ2-5; TRBD1 matches 7 bases. With 6 bases clipped from V and 3 bases from J, the junction kept 3 bases outside the gene matches. Germline V gene sequence: CDR1 KGHDR, CDR2 SFDVKD. The CDR3 runs to 13 residues. This CDR3 reads CATSPTGEETQYF. The CDR3 DNA reads as TGTGCCACCAGTCCTACAGGGGAAGAGACCCAGTACTTC.

The genes are TRBV4-2 and TRBJ2-7; TRBD2 might be the D (6 bases). The V end lost 0 bases, the J end lost 7 bases, and 7 bases lay between the germline ends. CDR1 LGHNA and CDR2 YNFKEQ come from the germline V gene. The CDR3 loop spans 12 amino acids. This chain's CDR3 is CASSQEGLEQYF. Written as DNA, the CDR3 is TGTGCCAGCAGCCAAGAAGGACTAGAGCAGTACTTC.

The table lists this clonotype with a count of one. The V gene is TRBV7-7, the J gene TRBJ1-1; D gene unclear. The V gene's germline CDR1 is SSHAT and CDR2 FNYEAQ (reference sequence). V lost 4 bases and J 4 bases, leaving 10 bases between the germline ends. CDR3 size: 13 residues. In DNA form, the CDR3 reads TGTGCCAGCAGCTCCACGGCGATCACTGAAGCTTTCTTT. This codes for CASSSTAITEAFF.

The genes are TRBV6-5 and TRBJ2-1; possibly TRBD2 for D (5 bases). Trimming pared 6 bases from V and 7 bases from J, leaving 10 bases between. Germline-derived CDR1 and CDR2 are MNHEY and SVGAGI. This CDR3 region has 12 residues. The CDR3 reads CASSSSGNEQFF. The CDR3 region has the DNA TGTGCCAGCAGCTCATCGGGGAATGAGCAGTTCTTC.

This clonotype has a single count. The chain carries TRBV7-9 and TRBJ1-1; D remains unclear. The CDR3 length is 14 residues. Between the trimmed V and J ends, which lost 7 bases and 5 bases, there was a span of 17 bases. Germline V gives CDR1 SEHNR, CDR2 FQNEAQ (reference sequence). The chain's CDR3 is CASNLNRRGTEAFF. CDR3 sequence (DNA): TGTGCCAGCAACCTCAACAGACGTGGAACTGAAGCTTTCTTT.

This chain links TRBV2 with TRBJ2-3, with a tentative D call TRBD1 (5 bases). Trimming left V 8 bases short and J 2 bases short, with 11 bases between. The germline V gene encodes CDR1 SNHLY and CDR2 FYNNEI. CDR3 length: 13 amino acids. The CDR3 sequence: CASLGVFTDTQYF. CDR3 in DNA: TGTGCCAGCTTAGGGGTATTCACAGATACGCAGTATTTT.

The J gene is TRBJ1-4, the V gene TRBV12-3 or TRBV12-4; D is unclear. V lost 3 bases and J lost 5, with 10 bases in between. The CDR3 covers 14 residues. The CDR3 sequence is CASSFGGNNEKLFF. The DNA of the CDR3 is TGTGCCAGCAGTTTCGGAGGAAACAATGAAAAACTGTTTTTT.

The rearrangement uses TRBV7-9 and TRBJ2-7, with D maybe TRBD1 (6 bases). V was clipped by 7 bases and J by 5 bases, with 9 bases between them. The germline V gene has CDR1 SEHNR and CDR2 FQNEAQ (reference sequence). This CDR3 has 11 amino acids. This chain's CDR3 is CASTQGNEQYF. The CDR3 DNA reads as TGTGCCAGCACACAGGGTAACGAGCAGTACTTC.

V gene TRBV20-1 combines with J gene TRBJ2-7; 7 nucleotides align to TRBD1. The length of the CDR3 is 15 residues. The germline CDR1 and CDR2 sequences are DFQATT and SNEGSKA (reference sequence). With V trimmed by 0 bases and J by 2 bases, 7 bases remained unmatched. This CDR3 reads CSARDEGQFPYEQYF. As DNA, the CDR3 is TGCAGTGCTAGAGACGAGGGACAGTTCCCCTACGAGCAGTACTTC.

As to this clonotype: The DNA is omitted, as the CDR3 cannot be located on it reliably, and the CDR3 follows TCRdb's listing. The V and J genes are TRBV21-1 and TRBJ1-5. TRBV21-1 is a listed pseudogene. Ends included, the CDR3 has 16 residues. The CDR3 loop reads CASSKGVGGGNQPQHF.

This rearrangement joins TRBV7-9 to TRBJ2-1, with TRBD1 as a possible D gene (5 bases). CDR1 is SEHNR and CDR2 is FQNEAQ in the germline V gene (reference sequence). The length of the CDR3 is 12 residues. The ends were cut back, 1 base at V and 10 bases at J, with 8 bases in the middle. For the CDR3, the DNA is TGTGCCAGCAGCTTAGGGGGCCGGGAGCAGTTCTTC. It specifies CASSLGGREQFF.

The CDR3 coding sequence is TGCAGCGTGCTAGGACCCTGGCTAGGTGGGGCCAACGTCCTGACTTTC. Translation: CSVLGPWLGGANVLTF. The chain is built from TRBV29-1 and TRBJ2-6, with unresolved D. Trimming left V 6 bases short and J 3 bases short, with 18 bases between. The CDR3 spans 16 residues. CDR1 and CDR2 from the germline V gene are SQVTM and ANQGSEA.

This chain uses TRBV9 with TRBJ2-1; 7 nucleotides align to TRBD1. The CDR3 is 16 residues long. The germline V gene has CDR1 SGDLS and CDR2 YYNGEE. Trimming removed 3 bases from V and 0 bases from J; junction bases left unmatched: 6. The CDR3 spells CASSATGTVSYNEQFF. As DNA, the CDR3 is TGTGCCAGCAGCGCAACCGGGACAGTCTCCTACAATGAGCAGTTCTTC.

The rearrangement links TRBV5-6 to TRBJ2-2; a weak D match, TRBD2 (6 bases). Looked up from germline, CDR1 is SGHDT and CDR2 is YYEEEE. V lost 4 bases to trimming and J lost 6 bases, with 7 bases between them. The length of the CDR3 is 12 residues. Here the CDR3 DNA reads TGTGCCAGCAGCCCGGGGGCCGGGGAGCTGTTTTTT. It encodes CASSPGAGELFF. The complete variable domain, with remaining parts taken from reference TRBV5-6 and TRBJ2-2, reads DAGVTQSPTHLIKTRGQQVTLRCSPKSGHDTVSWYQQALGQGPQFIFQYYEEEERQRGNFPDRFSGHQFPNYSSELNVNALLLGDSALYLCASSPGAGELFFGEGSRLTVL.

The chain joins TRBV4-1 to TRBJ2-3, with 8 bases that match TRBD2. CDR1 is MGHRA, CDR2 YSYEKL, per germline. Unmatched junction bases numbered 13, after V lost 2 bases and J lost 6 bases. This CDR3 region has 17 residues. This CDR3 reads CASSQILPGGPGDTQYF. CDR3 in DNA: TGCGCCAGCAGCCAAATCCTCCCGGGGGGGCCGGGTGATACGCAGTATTTT.

This clonotype occurred once. CDR3 protein: CASSLPSPRTDTQYF. The CDR3 coding sequence is TGCGCCAGCAGCCTCCCCAGCCCGCGCACAGATACGCAGTATTTT. The gene calls are TRBV4-1 and TRBJ2-3, with no clear D. CDR3 length: 15 residues. Between the trimmed V and J ends, which lost 4 bases and 1 base, there was a span of 12 bases. Germline assignment: CDR1 MGHRA and CDR2 YSYEKL.

V is TRBV5-6 and J is TRBJ2-7, with TRBD2 matching 11 bases. Unmatched junction bases numbered 8, after V lost 3 bases and J lost 0 bases. The CDR3 is made up of 17 amino acids. The germline V gene has CDR1 SGHDT and CDR2 YYEEEE. The CDR3 region is CASSSLIAGGGSYEQYF. Here the CDR3 DNA reads TGTGCCAGCAGCTCCCTCATAGCGGGGGGGGGCTCCTACGAGCAGTACTTC.

The chain is built from TRBV9 and TRBJ2-4, with 9 bases that match TRBD2. Per the germline V gene, CDR1 is SGDLS and CDR2 is YYNGEE. CDR3 length equals 14 residues. V shed 4 bases and J 6 bases; nucleotides not matched to a gene: 5. In DNA, the CDR3 is TGTGCCAGCAGCTCGACTAGCGGCACAAACATTCAGTACTTC. It yields the protein CASSSTSGTNIQYF.

This rearrangement joins TRBV5-6 to TRBJ2-7; D may be TRBD2 (6 bases). Trimming removed 0 bases from V and 7 bases from J, with 11 bases in between. Germline V gene sequence: CDR1 SGHDT, CDR2 YYEEEE. The CDR3 spans 13 residues. The CDR3 loop reads CASSLDLGLEQYF. The DNA of the CDR3 is TGTGCCAGCAGCTTGGACTTGGGACTTGAGCAGTACTTC.

This sequence joins TRBV20-1 and TRBJ1-1; unclear D gene. The CDR3 sequence is 12 residues long. The germline V gene has CDR1 DFQATT and CDR2 SNEGSKA (reference sequence). V gave up 3 bases and J gave up 0 bases, with 5 bases separating them. CDR3 region: CSASWMNTEAFF. CDR3 nucleotides: TGCAGTGCTAGTTGGATGAACACTGAAGCTTTCTTT.

As DNA, the CDR3 is TGTGCCAGCAGTGAAGGGGATTACACTGAAGCTTTCTTT. Translation gives CASSEGDYTEAFF. The gene calls are TRBV2 and TRBJ1-1, with D uncertain. From germline, CDR1 is SNHLY and CDR2 FYNNEI. CDR3 size: 13 residues. V lost 1 base, J lost 3 bases, and 6 bases lay in between.

The rearrangement uses TRBV5-1 and TRBJ1-1; D remains unclear. Germline loops: CDR1 SGHRS, CDR2 YFSETQ. Trimming removed 0 bases from V and 7 bases from J, with 10 bases in between. The CDR3 loop spans 13 amino acids. CDR3 sequence (DNA): TGCGCCAGCAGCTTGGGTGCGGATGATGAAGCTTTCTTT. Translation: CASSLGADDEAFF.

The chain carries TRBV4-1 and TRBJ1-3, with D possibly matching TRBD1 (6 bases). CDR3 length equals 15 residues. V lost 0 bases and J 2 bases, leaving 8 bases between the germline ends. The V gene's germline CDR1 is MGHRA and CDR2 YSYEKL. CDR3 sequence: CASSQDPGAGNTIYF. CDR3 DNA sequence: TGCGCCAGCAGCCAAGATCCAGGGGCTGGAAACACCATATATTTT.